This T cell receptor beta chain was found in a study of vaccination and CD4 T cells after COVID-19. Study-level background: SARS-CoV-2 had been detected by nasal swab PCR in convalescent patients; about 10 were mild, one severe. Cells were stimulated with overlapping spike peptide pools from SARS-CoV-2, HCoV-NL63, HCoV-OC43 and HCoV-229E. Overall study results and limits: Only after vaccination were a median 86.3% of convalescents' reactive clones seen.

With regard to this clonotype: Antigen specificity is unknown.

Cultured CD4+ T cell DNA was sequenced using the Oncomine TCR Beta short-read assay. TCRdb independently ran MiXCR on the PCR reads; one entry per CDR3 protein. The table has around 16,000 distinct CDR3 sequences, approximately 67% seen once. Specified treatment: 10-day PBMC culture with coronavirus spike peptide pools or control peptides (ViraFEST assay). Fresh IL-2 medium was used to replace half of the medium on days 3 and 7. The germline V gene encodes CDR1 MNHEY and CDR2 SVGAGI. V lost 2 bases, J lost 7 bases, and 10 bases stayed unmatched. The CDR3 extends over 16 amino acids. Sequencing input: CD4+ T cells from blood, cultured in vitro. The J gene is TRBJ2-1, the V gene TRBV6-5; 8 bases align to TRBD2. This TCR was recovered from a human donor who had recovered from COVID-19. The CDR3 reads CASSYMGGTRSNEQFF. The CDR3 DNA follows: TGTGCCAGCAGTTACATGGGCGGGACTAGGTCGAATGAGCAGTTCTTC.